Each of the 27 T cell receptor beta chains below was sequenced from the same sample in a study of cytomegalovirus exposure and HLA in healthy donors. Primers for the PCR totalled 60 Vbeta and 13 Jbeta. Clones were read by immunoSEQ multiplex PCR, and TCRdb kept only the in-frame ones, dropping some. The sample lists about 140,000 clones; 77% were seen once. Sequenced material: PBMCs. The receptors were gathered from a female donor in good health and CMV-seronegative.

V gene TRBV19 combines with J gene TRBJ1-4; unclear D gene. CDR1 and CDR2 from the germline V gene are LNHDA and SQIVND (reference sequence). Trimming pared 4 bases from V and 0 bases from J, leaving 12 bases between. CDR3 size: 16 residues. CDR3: CASSTRKPATNEKLFF. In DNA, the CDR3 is TGTGCCAGTAGTACTCGCAAACCGGCAACTAATGAAAAACTGTTTTTT.

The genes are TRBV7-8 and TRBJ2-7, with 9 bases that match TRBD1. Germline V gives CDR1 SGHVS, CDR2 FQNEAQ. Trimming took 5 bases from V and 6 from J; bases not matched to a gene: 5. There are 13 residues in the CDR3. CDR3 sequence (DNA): TGTGCCAGCAGCACACTGGACAGGGGCGAGCAGTACTTC. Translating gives CASSTLDRGEQYF.

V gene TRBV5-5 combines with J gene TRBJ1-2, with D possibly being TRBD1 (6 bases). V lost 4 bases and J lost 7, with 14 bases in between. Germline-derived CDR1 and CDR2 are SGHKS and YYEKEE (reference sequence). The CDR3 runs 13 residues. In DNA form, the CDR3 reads TGTGCCAGCAGCGGCGGGGGGCGCGGTGGCTACACCTTC. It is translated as CASSGGGRGGYTF.

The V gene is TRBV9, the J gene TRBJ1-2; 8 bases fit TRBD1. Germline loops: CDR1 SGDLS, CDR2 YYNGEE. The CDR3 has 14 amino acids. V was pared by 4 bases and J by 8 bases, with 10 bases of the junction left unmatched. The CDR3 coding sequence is TGTGCCAGCAGCCCAACTCAGACAGGGGTCGGCTACACCTTC. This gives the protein CASSPTQTGVGYTF.

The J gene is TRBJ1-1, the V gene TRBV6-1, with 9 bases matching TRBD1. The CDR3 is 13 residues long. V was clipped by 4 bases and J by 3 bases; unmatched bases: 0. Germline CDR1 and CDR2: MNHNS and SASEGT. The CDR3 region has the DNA TGTGCCAGCAGTGGGACAGGGGACACTGAAGCTTTCTTT. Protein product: CASSGTGDTEAFF.

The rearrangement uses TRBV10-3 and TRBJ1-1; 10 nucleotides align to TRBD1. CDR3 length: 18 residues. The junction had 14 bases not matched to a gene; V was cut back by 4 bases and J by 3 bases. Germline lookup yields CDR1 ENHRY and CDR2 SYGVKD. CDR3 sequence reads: CAISVAPGTGAWDTEAFF. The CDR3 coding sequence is TGTGCCATCAGTGTAGCTCCCGGGACAGGGGCTTGGGACACTGAAGCTTTCTTT.

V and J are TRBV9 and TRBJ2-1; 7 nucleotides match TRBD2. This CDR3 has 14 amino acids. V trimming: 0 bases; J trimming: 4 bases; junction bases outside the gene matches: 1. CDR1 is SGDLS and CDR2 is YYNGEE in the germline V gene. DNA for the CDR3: TGTGCCAGCAGCGTAGTCGGGGGGTACAATGAGCAGTTCTTC. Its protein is CASSVVGGYNEQFF.

CDR3 nucleotides: TGTGCCAGCAGCTCCAGTGGGGGGTCCTCCTACGAGCAGTACTTC. It yields the protein CASSSSGGSSYEQYF. The chain joins TRBV9 to TRBJ2-7; possible D gene TRBD2, 6 bases. V was clipped by 4 bases and J by 0 bases, with 14 bases between them. The CDR3 is 15 amino acids. Germline CDR1 and CDR2: SGDLS and YYNGEE.

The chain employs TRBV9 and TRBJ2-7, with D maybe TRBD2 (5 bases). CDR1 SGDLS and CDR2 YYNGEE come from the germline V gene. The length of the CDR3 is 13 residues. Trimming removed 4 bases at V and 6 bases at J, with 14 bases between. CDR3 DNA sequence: TGTGCCAGCAGCCCGGGTCCAGGAGGCGAGCAGTACTTC. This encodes CASSPGPGGEQYF.

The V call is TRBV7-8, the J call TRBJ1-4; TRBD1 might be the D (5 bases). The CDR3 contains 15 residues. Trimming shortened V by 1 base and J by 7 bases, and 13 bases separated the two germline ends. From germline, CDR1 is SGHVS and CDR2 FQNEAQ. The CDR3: CASSLGQGSSEKLFF. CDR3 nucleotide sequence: TGTGCCAGCAGCTTAGGGCAGGGTTCGAGTGAAAAACTGTTTTTT.

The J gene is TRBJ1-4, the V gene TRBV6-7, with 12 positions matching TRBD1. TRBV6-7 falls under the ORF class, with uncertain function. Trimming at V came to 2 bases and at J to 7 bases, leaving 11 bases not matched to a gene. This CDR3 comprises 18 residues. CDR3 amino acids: CASSYLLRDRGLSEKLFF. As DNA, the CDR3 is TGTGCCAGCAGTTACCTCCTCCGGGACAGGGGGCTGAGTGAAAAACTGTTTTTT.

CDR3 residues: CASSPPNGGNYGYTF. CDR3 coding DNA: TGTGCCAGCAGTCCCCCCAACGGGGGGAACTATGGCTACACCTTC. The chain uses TRBV28 and TRBJ1-2; perhaps TRBD1 as D (5 bases). V lost 5 bases, J lost 2 bases, and 15 bases lay in between. Germline assignment: CDR1 MDHEN and CDR2 SYDVKM. CDR3 length equals 15 residues.

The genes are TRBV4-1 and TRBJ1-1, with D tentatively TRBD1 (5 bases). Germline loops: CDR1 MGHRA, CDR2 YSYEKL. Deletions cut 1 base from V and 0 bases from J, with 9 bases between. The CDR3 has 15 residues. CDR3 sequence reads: CASSQGVQVNTEAFF. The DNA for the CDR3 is TGCGCCAGCAGCCAAGGGGTACAGGTGAACACTGAAGCTTTCTTT.

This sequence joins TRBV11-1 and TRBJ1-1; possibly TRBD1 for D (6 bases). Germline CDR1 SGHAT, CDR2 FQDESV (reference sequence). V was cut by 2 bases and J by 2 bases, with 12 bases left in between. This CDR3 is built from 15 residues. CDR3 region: CASSLSWTANTEAFF. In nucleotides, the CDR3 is TGTGCCAGCAGCTTATCGTGGACAGCAAACACTGAAGCTTTCTTT.

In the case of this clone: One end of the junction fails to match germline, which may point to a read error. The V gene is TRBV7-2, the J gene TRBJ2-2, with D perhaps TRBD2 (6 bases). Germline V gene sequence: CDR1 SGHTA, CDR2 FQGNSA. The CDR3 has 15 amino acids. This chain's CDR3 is CASSLRGMGTGELLF. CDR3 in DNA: TGTGCCAGCAGCTTACGGGGGATGGGCACCGGGGAGCTGCTTTTT.

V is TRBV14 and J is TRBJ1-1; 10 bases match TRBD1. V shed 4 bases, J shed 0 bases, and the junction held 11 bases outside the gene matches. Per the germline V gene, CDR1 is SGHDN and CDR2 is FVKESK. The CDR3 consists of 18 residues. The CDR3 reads CASSPTEDRGIMNTEAFF. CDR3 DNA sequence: TGTGCCAGCAGCCCAACCGAGGACAGGGGGATAATGAACACTGAAGCTTTCTTT. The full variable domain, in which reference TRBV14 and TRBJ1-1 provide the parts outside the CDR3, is EAGVTQFPSHSVIEKGQTVTLRCDPISGHDNLYWYRRVMGKEIKFLLHFVKESKQDESGMPNNRFLAERTGGTYSTLKVQPAELEDSGVYFCASSPTEDRGIMNTEAFFGQGTRLTVV.

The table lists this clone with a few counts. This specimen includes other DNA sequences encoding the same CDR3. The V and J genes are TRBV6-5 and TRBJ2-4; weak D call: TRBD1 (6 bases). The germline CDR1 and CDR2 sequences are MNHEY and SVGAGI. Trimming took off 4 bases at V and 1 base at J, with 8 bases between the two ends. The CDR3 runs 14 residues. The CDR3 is CASSLQGAKNIQYF. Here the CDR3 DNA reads TGTGCCAGCAGTTTACAGGGTGCCAAAAACATTCAGTACTTC.

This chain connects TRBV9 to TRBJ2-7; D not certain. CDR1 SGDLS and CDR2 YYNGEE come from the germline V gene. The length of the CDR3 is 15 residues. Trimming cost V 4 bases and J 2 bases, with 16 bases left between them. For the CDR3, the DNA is TGTGCCAGCAGCCGTCTAGATGAGGTTACCTACGAGCAGTACTTC. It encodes CASSRLDEVTYEQYF. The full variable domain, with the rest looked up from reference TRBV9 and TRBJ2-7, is DSGVTQTPKHLITATGQRVTLRCSPRSGDLSVYWYQQSLDQGLQFLIQYYNGEERAKGNILERFSAQQFPDLHSELNLSSLELGDSALYFCASSRLDEVTYEQYFGPGTRLTVT.

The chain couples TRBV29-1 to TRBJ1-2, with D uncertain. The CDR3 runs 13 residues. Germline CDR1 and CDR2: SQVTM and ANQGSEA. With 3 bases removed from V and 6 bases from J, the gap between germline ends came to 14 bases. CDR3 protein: CSVDFTEEDGYTF. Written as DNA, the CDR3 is TGCAGCGTTGATTTCACCGAAGAGGATGGCTACACCTTC.

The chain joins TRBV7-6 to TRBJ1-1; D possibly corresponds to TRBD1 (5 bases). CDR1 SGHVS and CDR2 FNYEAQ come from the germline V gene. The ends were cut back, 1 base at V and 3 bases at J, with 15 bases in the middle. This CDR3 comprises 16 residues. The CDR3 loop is CASSLGGGGSDTEAFF. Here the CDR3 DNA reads TGTGCCAGCAGCTTAGGGGGTGGGGGGAGTGACACTGAAGCTTTCTTT.

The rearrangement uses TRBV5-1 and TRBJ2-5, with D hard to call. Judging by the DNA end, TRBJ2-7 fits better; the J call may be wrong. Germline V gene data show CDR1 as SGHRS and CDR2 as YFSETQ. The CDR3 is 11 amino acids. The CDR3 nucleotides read TGCGCCAGCAGCTCCCCCTACGAGCAGTACTTC. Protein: CASSSPYEQYF.

CDR3: CASSTGLAGTDTQYF. CDR3 sequence (DNA): TGTGCCAGTAGTACCGGACTAGCGGGCACAGATACGCAGTATTTT. The chain has TRBV19 and TRBJ2-3; TRBD2 aligns across 10 bases. Trimming cost V 4 bases and J 1 base; bases outside gene matches: 2. The length of the CDR3 is 15 residues. Germline V lookup: CDR1 LNHDA, CDR2 SQIVND (reference sequence). The entire variable domain, with the rest obtained from reference TRBV19 and TRBJ2-3, is as follows: DGGITQSPKYLFRKEGQNVTLSCEQNLNHDAMYWYRQDPGQGLRLIYYSQIVNDFQKGDIAEGYSVSREKKESFPLTVTSAQKNPTAFYLCASSTGLAGTDTQYFGPGTRLTVL.

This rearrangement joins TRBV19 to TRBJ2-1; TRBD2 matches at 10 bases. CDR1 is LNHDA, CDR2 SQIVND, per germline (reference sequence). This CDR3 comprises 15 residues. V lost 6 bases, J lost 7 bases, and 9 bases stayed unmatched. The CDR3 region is CASSLSGRAGNEQFF. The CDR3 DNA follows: TGTGCCAGTAGCCTAAGCGGGAGGGCTGGAAATGAGCAGTTCTTC.

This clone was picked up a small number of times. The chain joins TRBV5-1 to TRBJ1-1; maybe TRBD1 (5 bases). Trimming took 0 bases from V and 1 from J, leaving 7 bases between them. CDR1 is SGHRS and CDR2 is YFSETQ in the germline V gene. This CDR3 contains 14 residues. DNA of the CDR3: TGCGCCAGCAGCTTGGGACAGCAGAACACTGAAGCTTTCTTT. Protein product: CASSLGQQNTEAFF.

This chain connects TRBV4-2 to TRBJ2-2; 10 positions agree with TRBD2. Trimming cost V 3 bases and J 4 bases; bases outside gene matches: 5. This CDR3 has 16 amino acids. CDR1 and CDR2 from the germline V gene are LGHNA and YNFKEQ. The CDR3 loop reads CASSQERGGFTGELFF. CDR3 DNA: TGTGCCAGCAGCCAGGAGCGGGGGGGCTTCACCGGGGAGCTGTTTTTT.

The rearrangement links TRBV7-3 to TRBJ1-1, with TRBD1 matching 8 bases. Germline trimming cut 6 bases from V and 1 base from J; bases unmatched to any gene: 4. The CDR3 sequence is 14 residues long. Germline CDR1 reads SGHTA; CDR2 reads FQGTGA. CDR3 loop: CASRHTGGNTEAFF. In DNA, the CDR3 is TGTGCCAGCAGACATACAGGGGGGAACACTGAAGCTTTCTTT.

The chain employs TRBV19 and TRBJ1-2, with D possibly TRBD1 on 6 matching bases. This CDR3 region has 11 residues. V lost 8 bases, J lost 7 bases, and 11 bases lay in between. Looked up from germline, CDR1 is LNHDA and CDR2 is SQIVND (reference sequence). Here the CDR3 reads CASRTGFGYTF. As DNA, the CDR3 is TGTGCCAGTCGTACAGGGTTTGGCTACACCTTC.